These 17 T cell receptor beta chains came from one sample sequenced in a study of CD8 T cells in ankylosing spondylitis. A single record per CDR3 protein comes from TCRdb applying MiXCR to the 5' RACE reads. The repertoire holds roughly 180,000 distinct CDR3 sequences, with 13% as singletons. The sequenced sample was blood, either unsorted or a sorted T cell fraction (not recorded which). The receptors were gathered from a female donor with ankylosing spondylitis or in good health (not recorded which).

This clonotype appeared a few times. The rearrangement links TRBV28 to TRBJ2-5; perhaps TRBD1 as D (8 bases). CDR3 length: 14 amino acids. Germline loops: CDR1 MDHEN, CDR2 SYDVKM. Between the trimmed V and J ends, which lost 7 bases and 6 bases, there was a span of 18 bases. CDR3 sequence reads: CASTATGGGKTQYF. The CDR3 DNA follows: TGTGCCAGCACTGCTACAGGGGGGGGGAAGACCCAGTACTTC.

The table lists this clonotype with many counts. The genes are TRBV12-3 or TRBV12-4 and TRBJ1-1; a weak D match, TRBD1 (6 bases). The CDR3 extends over 14 amino acids. V lost 6 bases to trimming and J lost 5 bases, with 16 bases between them. The CDR3 DNA sequence: TGTGCCAGCAGCCCAGGGGAATGGACGACTGAAGCTTTCTTT. It translates to CASSPGEWTTEAFF.

The chain joins TRBV10-3 to TRBJ2-2; 7 bases fit TRBD2. The CDR3 is 13 amino acids. CDR1 and CDR2 (germline): ENHRY, SYGVKD. The V segment lost 11 bases and the J segment 5 bases; nucleotides outside the gene matches: 8. The CDR3 region is CALREFGTGELFF. The CDR3, as DNA: TGTGCCCTGCGGGAGTTCGGAACCGGGGAGCTGTTTTTT.

This clonotype was counted ten times or more. The J gene is TRBJ2-4, the V gene TRBV12-3 or TRBV12-4, with TRBD2 matching over 9 bases. The CDR3 runs 16 residues. V lost 3 bases to trimming and J lost 8 bases; unmatched junction nucleotides: 11. The DNA of the CDR3 is TGTGCCAGCAGTTTTGGGGCGGGAGGGCAAGGTGACATTCAGTACTTC. The encoded protein is CASSFGAGGQGDIQYF.

This clonotype was recorded at least ten times. Written as DNA, the CDR3 is TGTGCCTCTGCTGAGGGGGCCCAAAACATTCAGTACTTC. Protein sequence: CASAEGAQNIQYF. The J gene is TRBJ2-4, the V gene TRBV6-1; 7 bases are shared with TRBD1. The CDR3 consists of 13 residues. Germline CDR1 MNHNS, CDR2 SASEGT. Trimming removed 11 bases from V and 5 bases from J; junction bases left unmatched: 9.

This clonotype has a count of ten or more. This sequence joins TRBV5-1 and TRBJ1-2; D remains ambiguous. Germline assignment: CDR1 SGHRS and CDR2 YFSETQ. The CDR3 has 14 amino acids. Between the trimmed V and J ends, which lost 0 bases and 4 bases, there was a span of 10 bases. CDR3 nucleotides: TGCGCCAGCAGCTTGGACGGTGGCTCCTATGGCTACACCTTC. It translates to CASSLDGGSYGYTF.

In this sample, this clonotype turned up many times. The chain couples TRBV20-1 to TRBJ1-4, with D unresolved. V lost 3 bases, J lost 8 bases, and 13 bases lay in between. The CDR3 has 13 residues. Germline V lookup: CDR1 DFQATT, CDR2 SNEGSKA (reference sequence). The CDR3 DNA reads TGCAGTGCTAGGGCGGGTGGAAAGGAAAAACTGTTTTTT. Amino acids: CSARAGGKEKLFF.

Concerning this clonotype: This sequence may be a read error, since a much larger clone differs from it by one base. The final CDR3 position lacks the conserved phenylalanine or tryptophan, pointing to a likely read error. The V call is TRBV6-1, the J call TRBJ1-5, with TRBD1 identical over 8 bases. CDR1 and CDR2 from the germline V gene are MNHNS and SASEGT. This CDR3 region has 15 residues. V lost 2 bases and J lost 3; bases outside the gene matches: 3. The CDR3 is CASSERTGLNQPQHL. CDR3 DNA: TGTGCCAGCAGTGAAAGGACAGGGCTCAATCAGCCCCAGCATTTA.

This clonotype came up many times. CDR3 sequence (DNA): TGTGCCAGCCTAGGACAGAACACTGAAGCTTTCTTT. The encoded protein is CASLGQNTEAFF. The chain uses TRBV19 and TRBJ1-1, with D maybe TRBD1 (5 bases). The CDR3 length is 12 residues. Germline CDR1 and CDR2: LNHDA and SQIVND (reference sequence). The germline V and J ends were trimmed by 9 bases and 1 base, with 9 bases remaining between them.

This clonotype was seen many times. The V gene is TRBV20-1, the J gene TRBJ2-5; the match to TRBD1 covers 7 bases. The CDR3 length is 13 residues. Trimming cost V 6 bases and J 1 base; bases outside gene matches: 5. Germline CDR1 is DFQATT and CDR2 is SNEGSKA (reference sequence). Here the CDR3 DNA reads TGCAGTGCAATGGGACAGAGCCAAGAGACCCAGTACTTC. It encodes CSAMGQSQETQYF.

The table lists this clonotype with many counts. The chain couples TRBV24-1 to TRBJ2-1; TRBD1 matches 10 bases. CDR1 and CDR2 (germline): KGHDR, SFDVKD. With V trimmed by 4 bases and J by 13 bases, 6 bases remained unmatched. The CDR3 loop spans 13 amino acids. The CDR3 DNA sequence: TGTGCCACCAGTGAAGACGGACAGGGGGTACAGTTCTTC. It encodes CATSEDGQGVQFF.

This clonotype was counted a few times. The V and J genes are TRBV7-3 and TRBJ2-3; tentative D call: TRBD1 (6 bases). Germline CDR1 and CDR2: SGHTA and FQGTGA. V was cut by 6 bases and J by 4 bases, with 14 bases left in between. The CDR3 is 14 residues long. This CDR3 is CASRSPGVADTQYF. CDR3 bases: TGTGCCAGCAGGTCGCCAGGGGTGGCAGATACGCAGTATTTT.

The rearrangement uses TRBV20-1 and TRBJ1-5; maybe TRBD1 (5 bases). The germline V gene has CDR1 DFQATT and CDR2 SNEGSKA (reference sequence). V shed 4 bases and J shed 0 bases, with 10 bases lying between them. The CDR3 is 14 residues long. The CDR3 sequence is CSAIGTYSNQPQHF. CDR3 nucleotide sequence: TGCAGTGCTATCGGGACTTATAGCAATCAGCCCCAGCATTTT.

This clonotype was recorded at least ten times. This rearrangement joins TRBV29-1 to TRBJ2-1; a possible D gene is TRBD2 (6 bases). This CDR3 comprises 10 residues. Deletions cut 2 bases from V and 15 bases from J, with 11 bases between. Per germline, CDR1 SQVTM and CDR2 ANQGSEA. The CDR3 nucleotides read TGCAGCGTTGAATGGGGGAGGCGGTTCTTC. Translated: CSVEWGRRFF.

About this clonotype itself: It may be a read error: a sequence one base away is much more abundant. V is TRBV5-1 and J is TRBJ2-1; 7 nucleotides align to TRBD2. CDR3 size: 15 residues. Germline V CDR1 and CDR2: SGHRS, YFSETQ. The CDR3 DNA reads TGCGCCTGCAGAAGCCTAGCGGCGACCTACAATGAGCAGTTCTTC. Encoded protein: CACRSLAATYNEQFF.

In this sample, this clonotype turned up many times. The chain recombines TRBV12-3 or TRBV12-4 with TRBJ1-4; unclear D gene. Trimming cost V 3 bases and J 6 bases, with 11 bases left between them. The CDR3 extends over 14 amino acids. CDR3 bases: TGTGCCAGCAGTTTCTGGGGAAGAGATGAAAAACTGTTTTTT. This sequence encodes CASSFWGRDEKLFF.

The sample holds many counts of this clonotype. The chain couples TRBV20-1 to TRBJ2-1; D remains unclear. The V end lost 6 bases, the J end lost 13 bases, and 13 bases lay between the germline ends. The CDR3 loop spans 10 amino acids. CDR1 and CDR2 from the germline V gene are DFQATT and SNEGSKA (reference sequence). CDR3 sequence reads: CSALVDVQFF. The CDR3 coding sequence is TGCAGTGCCCTGGTCGATGTACAGTTCTTC.